The sequence of this T cell receptor beta chain was determined in a study of T cell repertoires in cytomegalovirus infection. Study-wide context: Both a matching HLA type and CMV infection were indicated by public TCR beta signatures. Regarding the study as a whole: Cumulative frequency of public TCR beta families picked out carriers of CMV plus the relevant HLA. Across the ex vivo response, the dominant clonotypes were HLA-C-restricted CMV-specific TCR beta clonotypes.

TCRdb recomputed calls from the reads with MiXCR, one row per CDR3 protein. The sample lists approximately 500,000 distinct CDR3 sequences; 11% were seen once. Of note for this clonotype: The target antigen is unknown.

The CDR3 consists of 15 residues. V was pared by 8 bases and J by 3 bases, with 19 bases between. Germline V gives CDR1 SGHTA, CDR2 FQGTGA. This sequence was found in a human donor in good health (CMV status not recorded). Some clones in this sample may be carry-over from other donors' samples. The rearrangement joins TRBV7-3 to TRBJ1-2, with a weak D call TRBD1 (6 bases). Sequences were obtained from PBMCs. DNA of the CDR3: TGTGCCAGCCGATTGCCGAATGGGGGGCACTATGGCTACACCTTC. This gives the protein CASRLPNGGHYGYTF.